This TCR beta chain was retrieved from a study of T cell changes during pregnancy in multiple sclerosis. Libraries were prepared by immunoSEQ multiplex PCR; TCRdb keeps only in-frame clonotypes and omits some of them. The sample consists of roughly 93,000 clones, approximately 92% of them appearing once. The table lists this clone with a count of one. The CDR3 runs to 13 residues. The ends were cut back, 11 bases at V and 1 base at J, with 14 bases in the middle. Germline V lookup: CDR1 SEHNR, CDR2 FQNEAQ (reference sequence). Sequencing was performed on peripheral blood, taken after pregnancy. This TCR was recovered from a female donor with multiple sclerosis, enrolled in a pregnancy study. This chain uses TRBV7-9 with TRBJ1-1, with D maybe TRBD1 (5 bases). The CDR3 nucleotides read TGTGCCGTCGGGGGGGGGAGGAACACTGAAGCTTTCTTT. Translating it yields CAVGGGRNTEAFF. Filled out from reference TRBV7-9 and TRBJ1-1, the complete variable domain reads DTGVSQNPRHKITKRGQNVTFRCDPISEHNRLYWYRQTLGQGPEFLTYFQNEAQLEKSRLLSDRFSAERPKGSFSTLEIQRTEQGDSAMYLCAVGGGRNTEAFFGQGTRLTVV.